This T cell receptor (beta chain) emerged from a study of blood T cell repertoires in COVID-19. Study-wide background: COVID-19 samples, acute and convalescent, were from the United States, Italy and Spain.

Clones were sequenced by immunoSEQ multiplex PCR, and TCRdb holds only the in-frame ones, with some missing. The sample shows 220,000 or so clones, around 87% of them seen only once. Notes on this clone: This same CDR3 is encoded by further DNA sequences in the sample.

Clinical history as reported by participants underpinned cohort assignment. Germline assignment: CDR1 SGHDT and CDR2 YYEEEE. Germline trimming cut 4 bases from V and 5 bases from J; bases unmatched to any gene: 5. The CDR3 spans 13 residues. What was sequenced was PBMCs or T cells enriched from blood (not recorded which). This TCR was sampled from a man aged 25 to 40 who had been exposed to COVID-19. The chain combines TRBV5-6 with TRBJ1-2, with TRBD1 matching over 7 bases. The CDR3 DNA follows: TGTGCCAGCAGCCCGGACAGGACTTATGGCTACACCTTC. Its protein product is CASSPDRTYGYTF.